This TCR beta chain originates from a study of cytomegalovirus exposure and HLA in healthy donors. The study, taken as a whole, reports: Researchers counted around 150 TCR beta chains as cytomegalovirus-associated. Sequencing depth roughly uniform across donors was assumed in presence/absence analyses.

As for this clone: The antigen remains unidentified. Other DNA variants within this sample encode the same CDR3.

13 Jbeta primers and 60 Vbeta primers were used for the PCR. Clones were sequenced by immunoSEQ multiplex PCR, and TCRdb holds only the in-frame ones, with some missing. The data show 160,000 or so clones, 80% to 90% seen once. The V gene's germline CDR1 is MDHEN and CDR2 SYDVKM. CDR3 length equals 10 residues. V lost 10 bases, J lost 5 bases, and 8 bases lay in between. The TCR was taken from a woman aged 18-29 years in good health and CMV-seronegative. The chain employs TRBV28 and TRBJ2-5; D not resolved. The specimen sequenced was PBMCs. This chain's CDR3 is CATRQETQYF. CDR3 coding DNA: TGTGCCACCCGCCAGGAGACCCAGTACTTC.